Listed below are T cell receptor beta chains from one sample, sequenced in a study of T cell repertoires in cytomegalovirus infection. TCRdb re-derived calls from the reads in MiXCR, one entry per CDR3 protein. The data contain around 280,000 distinct CDR3 sequences, 12% to 15% of them singletons. The sequenced sample was PBMCs. Every receptor here comes from a human donor in good health (CMV status not recorded). Some clones in this sample may be carry-over from other donors' samples. CDR3s include the opening cysteine and the closing phenylalanine or tryptophan. Fields, in order: CDR3 length, J gene, V gene, D gene, CDR3 protein. D genes are given only for firm matches.

length: 16
J: TRBJ2-1
V: TRBV27
D: -
CDR3: CASSLSSGLTYNEQFF

length: 15
J: TRBJ1-1
V: TRBV28
D: -
CDR3: CASSPAPGGNTEAFF

length: 13
J: TRBJ1-2
V: TRBV6-2/TRBV6-3
D: -
CDR3: CASSLTLVYGYTF

length: 13
J: TRBJ1-3
V: TRBV7-6
D: -
CDR3: CASSLQEGNTIYF

length: 16
J: TRBJ2-2
V: TRBV6-2/TRBV6-3
D: TRBD1
CDR3: CASSYGTAANTGELFF

length: 15
J: TRBJ1-2
V: TRBV7-2
D: -
CDR3: CASSYPPGASYGYTF

length: 11
J: TRBJ2-2
V: TRBV10-3
D: -
CDR3: CASSEPGELFF

length: 14
J: TRBJ2-1
V: TRBV4-2
D: TRBD2
CDR3: CASSQEASGYEQFF

length: 13
J: TRBJ2-7
V: TRBV12-5
D: -
CDR3: CASAPSLGGEQYF

length: 18
J: TRBJ2-1
V: TRBV11-3
D: TRBD2
CDR3: CASSLSRLAGGPYNEQFF

length: 13
J: TRBJ2-7
V: TRBV28
D: TRBD1
CDR3: CATWDRVKYEQYF

length: 15
J: TRBJ1-4
V: TRBV20-1
D: -
CDR3: CSATNPITGREKLFF

length: 14
J: TRBJ1-2
V: TRBV7-2
D: TRBD1
CDR3: CASTKGTGGYGYTF

length: 18
J: TRBJ2-1
V: TRBV29-1
D: TRBD2
CDR3: CSVGFVAGGRISYNEQFF

length: 16
J: TRBJ1-2
V: TRBV7-2
D: -
CDR3: CASSLAFGRGTYGYTF

length: 16
J: TRBJ1-2
V: TRBV7-9
D: -
CDR3: CASSLARQTANYGYTF

length: 16
J: TRBJ2-3
V: TRBV27
D: TRBD2
CDR3: CASSVLAGGSTDTQYF

length: 16
J: TRBJ2-4
V: TRBV4-1
D: -
CDR3: CASSLRQAGAKNIQYF

length: 12
J: TRBJ1-4
V: TRBV29-1
D: -
CDR3: CSVTTVGEKLFF

length: 11
J: TRBJ2-1
V: TRBV29-1
D: -
CDR3: CSVDRYNEQFF

length: 14
J: TRBJ2-7
V: TRBV20-1
D: TRBD2
CDR3: CSASSSGRSYEQYF

length: 15
J: TRBJ2-5
V: TRBV28
D: -
CDR3: CASSFQTPPGETQYF

length: 16
J: TRBJ2-5
V: TRBV5-5
D: TRBD2
CDR3: CASSTIAGGSGETQYF

length: 14
J: TRBJ2-4
V: TRBV20-1
D: TRBD2
CDR3: CSASPPGRENIQYF

length: 10
J: TRBJ1-1
V: TRBV6-6
D: -
CDR3: CASGSQAAFF

length: 15
J: TRBJ2-3
V: TRBV7-6
D: TRBD2
CDR3: CASSFSGGTTDTQYF

length: 11
J: TRBJ2-4
V: TRBV29-1
D: -
CDR3: CSVRGVTIQYF

length: 13
J: TRBJ2-5
V: TRBV3-1
D: -
CDR3: CASSQGTQETQYF

length: 13
J: TRBJ2-7
V: TRBV29-1
D: -
CDR3: CSVEEGRGNEQYF

length: 13
J: TRBJ2-7
V: TRBV29-1
D: -
CDR3: CSVGEIRSYEQYF

length: 14
J: TRBJ2-3
V: TRBV28
D: -
CDR3: CASSRPGTTDTQYF

length: 16
J: TRBJ2-3
V: TRBV4-1
D: -
CDR3: CASSQDPGRGTDTQYF

length: 16
J: TRBJ1-2
V: TRBV18
D: -
CDR3: CASSPPGQPEGNGYTF

length: 14
J: TRBJ1-1
V: TRBV7-2
D: -
CDR3: CASSTYRQDTEAFF

length: 15
J: TRBJ2-1
V: TRBV10-1
D: -
CDR3: CASSIVRAPRDEQFF

length: 18
J: TRBJ1-4
V: TRBV5-1
D: -
CDR3: CASSLGARGTLRAEKLFF

length: 15
J: TRBJ2-2
V: TRBV7-2
D: TRBD2
CDR3: CASSGLAGSTGELFF